The sequence of this T cell receptor beta chain was determined in a study of radiotherapy plus CTLA-4 blockade in lung cancer. Study information: Objective response was observed in roughly 17% of patients, and disease control in 31%. Study results and caveats: There was expansion of tumor-derived TCR clones in blood after radiotherapy plus ipilimumab. Early blood T cell clone dynamics reportedly forecast response best, with interferon-beta.

Comment on this clone: Its antigen is not identified.

The CDR3 runs 15 residues. Germline CDR1 reads MGHRA; CDR2 reads YSYEKL. V lost 0 bases and J 6 bases, leaving 12 bases between the germline ends. Profiled with immunoSEQ multiplex PCR; TCRdb holds only in-frame clones, not every one. Among tens of thousands of clones, 77% were seen once, and the ten largest hold approximately 4.3%. In chemo-refractory metastatic non-small-cell lung cancer, patients got ipilimumab CTLA-4 blockade together with focal radiation. The sample was peripheral blood, taken from a patient treated with radiotherapy plus ipilimumab. This sequence was found in a human donor with non-small cell lung cancer who had a partial response to radiotherapy plus ipilimumab. This chain uses TRBV4-1 with TRBJ1-5; D is undetermined. The CDR3 DNA follows: TGCGCCAGCAGCCAAGAGGGAGCGGGAATTCAGCCCCAGCATTTT. Amino acid sequence: CASSQEGAGIQPQHF.